This T cell receptor (beta chain) was obtained from a study of cytomegalovirus exposure and HLA in healthy donors. Study-wide results and limits: Among TCR beta chains, those listed as cytomegalovirus-associated numbered around 180. Researchers reported that a few CMV-associated chains were confirmed in vitro as CMV antigen-specific.

Only one count was recorded for this clone. What it binds is not known. PCR was performed using 60 Vbeta and 13 Jbeta primers. The protocol was immunoSEQ multiplex PCR, while the TCRdb copy is restricted to in-frame clones and leaves out a portion. Of about 160,000 clones listed, about 88% are singletons. V lost 6 bases to trimming and J lost 2 bases; unmatched junction nucleotides: 5. Germline V gives CDR1 KGHSH, CDR2 LQKENI. The length of the CDR3 is 14 residues. The specimen was PBMCs. The rearrangement links TRBV18 to TRBJ2-5; 8 bases are a match to TRBD2. The source of this sequence is a young woman in good health and CMV-seronegative. CDR3 sequence reads: CASSPTSAQETQYF. In nucleotides, the CDR3 is TGTGCCAGCTCGCCGACTAGCGCTCAAGAGACCCAGTACTTC.